This T cell receptor beta chain derives from a study of spatial heterogeneity in lung cancer. This clonotype appeared many times. Germline V gene data show CDR1 as SQVTM and CDR2 as ANQGSEA. The CDR3 covers 13 residues. Deletions cut 7 bases from V and 0 bases from J, with 12 bases between. The time point is: sample taken at primary tumor resection. TCRdb used MiXCR to reprocess the 5' RACE reads, holding one entry per CDR3 protein. The sample carries 30,000 to 45,000 distinct CDR3 sequences, 3% to 3.5% recorded once. The clonotype originates from a male donor with early-stage non-small cell lung cancer. Sequencing used normal lung tissue next to the tumor, obtained at surgery. The V gene is TRBV29-1, the J gene TRBJ1-1; D may be TRBD1 (6 bases). The DNA for the CDR3 is TGCAGCGCCCAGGACAGACTGAACACTGAAGCTTTCTTT. Amino acids: CSAQDRLNTEAFF. Together with reference TRBV29-1 and TRBJ1-1, the CDR3 gives the full variable domain: SAVISQKPSRDICQRGTSLTIQCQVDSQVTMMFWYRQQPGQSLTLIATANQGSEATYESGFVIDKFPISRPNLTFSTLTVSNMSPEDSSIYLCSAQDRLNTEAFFGQGTRLTVV.